This T cell receptor beta chain derives from a study of shared clonotypes between healthy human individuals. Looked up from germline, CDR1 is SGHTA and CDR2 is FQGTGA. The CDR3 covers 13 residues. Trimming took 5 bases from V and 4 from J, leaving 9 bases between them. The study ran the assay at deep level. This table comes from immunoSEQ multiplex PCR, and its TCRdb copy is limited to in-frame clones, with some not included. The sample lists about 600,000 clones; more than 95% were seen once. This chain joins TRBV7-3 and TRBJ1-5; D possibly corresponds to TRBD1 (5 bases). Sequenced sample: naive CD4+ T cells sorted from blood. Subset noted: CD45RA+ positively selected. The source is a woman in her 30s in good health. The DNA for the CDR3 is TGTGCCAGCAGCAAAGACAGAAATCAGCCCCAGCATTTT. This translates into CASSKDRNQPQHF.